This T cell receptor beta chain was recovered during a study of tumor-infiltrating lymphocytes in primary liver carcinoma. Comments on this clonotype: At one of its ends the junction is not consistent with the germline gene, which may arise from a read error.

Looked up from germline, CDR1 is MGHRA and CDR2 is YSYEKL. The length of the CDR3 is 14 residues. From approximately 0.5 ug of total RNA, TCR beta-specific cDNA was reverse-transcribed using a constant-region primer. Three nested multiplex PCR rounds, a slightly modified ARM-PCR method, built the TCR beta libraries. Amplification in the first two PCR rounds was performed using TRBV1-TRBV30 forward primers and a C-beta reverse primer for roughly 9 cycles each. Using its own MiXCR run on the multiplex PCR reads, TCRdb lists one record per CDR3 protein. The sample has almost 200,000 distinct CDR3 sequences, around 60% seen once. Germline DNA was also extracted, with blood RNA taken from unsorted whole blood.

Input material: peripheral blood. The chain has TRBV4-1 and TRBJ2-1; unclear D gene. This receptor was obtained from a woman in her fifties or sixties with primary liver carcinoma and hepatitis B virus infection. CDR3 region: CANSQVAPDNERFF. The CDR3 DNA reads TGCGCCAACAGCCAAGTGGCTCCAGACAATGAGCGGTTCTTC.